The rows below give T cell receptor beta chains drawn from one sample of a study of monozygotic twins with cystic fibrosis. Data came from immunoSEQ multiplex PCR; TCRdb stores just in-frame clones and leaves some out. Of 13,000 to 15,000 clones listed, 80% to 90% are singletons. The sample was blood. The receptors stem from a boy between 5 and 17 years old with cystic fibrosis. The CDR3 runs from the conserved cysteine through the conserved F or W. A D gene is named only where the DNA matches it firmly. Clone size is shown for a subset of rows, as once, few, many or a class of expanded clone.

v_call,j_call,clone_size,d_call,cdr3_aa,cdr3_nt
TRBV5-4,TRBJ2-2,NA,NA,CASSLVGFSRGTGELFF,TGTGCCAGCAGCTTGGTTGGCTTTTCGAGGGGCACCGGGGAGCTGTTTTTT
TRBV5-3,TRBJ1-5,NA,NA,CARSLNRRTVNSNQPQHF,TGTGCCAGAAGCTTGAATAGGAGGACAGTAAATAGCAATCAGCCCCAGCATTTT
TRBV28,TRBJ2-5,NA,NA,CASSLDRQETQYF,TGTGCCAGCAGCCTTGACAGACAAGAGACCCAGTACTTC
TRBV9,TRBJ2-3,NA,TRBD1,CASSVTGDGGTDTQYF,TGTGCCAGCAGCGTAACAGGGGATGGGGGCACAGATACGCAGTATTTT
TRBV19,TRBJ2-7,NA,TRBD1,CASSIDHVGQAYYEQYF,TGTGCCAGTAGTATAGATCATGTGGGACAGGCCTACTACGAGCAGTACTTC
TRBV7-9,TRBJ2-1,once,TRBD1,CASSFTGGINEQFF,TGTGCCAGCAGCTTCACAGGGGGAATCAATGAGCAGTTCTTC
TRBV2,TRBJ2-7,NA,TRBD1,CASSEAGQGEYEQYF,TGTGCCAGCAGTGAAGCGGGACAGGGAGAATACGAGCAGTACTTC
TRBV18,TRBJ2-5,NA,NA,CASSPRPGRETQYF,TGTGCCAGCTCACCAAGACCGGGCAGAGAGACCCAGTACTTC
TRBV18,TRBJ1-2,NA,NA,CASSPLRTELLTNYGYTF,TGTGCCAGCTCACCACTTAGGACGGAACTACTAACTAACTATGGCTACACCTTC
TRBV19,TRBJ1-2,NA,NA,CASKGNNYGYTF,TGTGCCAGTAAAGGGAATAACTATGGCTACACCTTC
TRBV7-9,TRBJ2-7,once,NA,CASSNTHAYEQYF,TGTGCCAGCAGCAACACTCATGCCTACGAGCAGTACTTC
TRBV7-9,TRBJ2-5,NA,NA,CASSFLSGLDQETQYF,TGTGCCAGCAGCTTTTTGTCGGGACTCGATCAAGAGACCCAGTACTTC
TRBV5-8,TRBJ1-3,NA,NA,CASSPLPSGNTIYF,TGTGCCAGCAGCCCACTTCCCTCTGGAAACACCATATATTTT
TRBV2,TRBJ1-2,NA,NA,CASSEITLGGYTF,TGTGCCAGCAGTGAGATAACTTTGGGAGGCTACACCTTC
TRBV7-6,TRBJ2-3,NA,TRBD2,CASNSRLAGGTDTQYF,TGTGCCAGCAACTCTAGACTAGCGGGGGGCACAGATACGCAGTATTTT
TRBV27,TRBJ2-2,NA,NA,CASSSLRQPNTGELFF,TGTGCCAGCAGTTCCCTTCGACAGCCGAACACCGGGGAGCTGTTTTTT
TRBV18,TRBJ2-7,NA,NA,CASSPPEGGRYEQYF,TGTGCCAGCTCACCACCTGAAGGGGGGCGGTACGAGCAGTACTTC
TRBV18,TRBJ1-3,NA,NA,CASSPGGSGNTIYF,TGTGCCAGCTCACCAGGAGGCTCTGGAAACACCATATATTTT
TRBV5-6,TRBJ1-1,NA,NA,CASSLVRGSEAFF,TGTGCCAGCAGCTTGGTTCGGGGCTCGGAAGCTTTCTTT
TRBV2,TRBJ2-7,NA,TRBD1,CASSTGQGAWYEQYF,TGTGCCAGCAGCACGGGACAGGGGGCCTGGTACGAGCAGTACTTC
TRBV29-1,TRBJ1-2,NA,NA,CSVDSWAANHGYTF,TGCAGCGTTGATAGTTGGGCAGCGAACCATGGCTACACCTTC
TRBV6-1,TRBJ2-7,few,NA,CASSESGGPYEQYF,TGTGCCAGCAGTGAATCTGGAGGACCCTACGAGCAGTACTTC
TRBV7-2,TRBJ1-2,NA,NA,CASSSQGYGGGYTF,TGTGCCAGCAGCTCTCAGGGGTACGGTGGTGGCTACACCTTC
TRBV18,TRBJ2-1,NA,NA,CASSPVYMNNEQFF,TGTGCCAGCTCACCGGTCTATATGAACAATGAGCAGTTCTTC
TRBV5-6,TRBJ1-2,once,NA,CASSYPPQDRGYTF,TGTGCCAGCAGTTATCCACCCCAAGACAGGGGCTACACCTTC
TRBV11-2,TRBJ1-2,NA,NA,CASSPDKNYGYTF,TGTGCCAGCAGCCCTGACAAGAACTATGGCTACACCTTC
TRBV2,TRBJ2-1,once,NA,CASSGGGSSYNEQFF,TGTGCCAGCAGTGGGGGCGGCAGCTCCTACAATGAGCAGTTCTTC
TRBV28,TRBJ1-2,few,TRBD1,CASSHRDRAYGYTF,TGTGCCAGCAGTCACCGGGACAGGGCCTATGGCTACACCTTC
TRBV14,TRBJ1-2,NA,TRBD1,CASSLKMGTDYGYTF,TGTGCCAGCAGCTTGAAGATGGGGACAGACTATGGCTACACCTTC